This section outlines one T cell receptor beta chain sequence together with its context. This clone's antigen is unknown. Base qualities are not recorded, but no much larger clone differs from it by a single base. The CDR3 runs 15 amino acids, cysteine and phenylalanine included. The retained sequence is limited to the CDR3, 45 bases, with the frame set at the first base. The germline V and J ends show losses of 4 bases and 10 bases respectively, and no gene match explains 9 bases of the junction. Based on the germline V gene, the CDR1 and CDR2 sequences are MNHEY and SVGAGI. These data belong to a study of siplizumab effects on memory and regulatory T cells (dated by TCRdb to between 2018 and 2020). About the full investigation: The effect of the anti-CD2 antibody siplizumab on alloreactive T-cell subsets was examined in allogeneic mixed lymphocyte reactions constructed from human PBMCs. Beyond this particular receptor, the publication reports: Among mappable alloreactive CD4+ clones, an average Treg-derived fraction of about 70% was observed with siplizumab, compared with roughly 27% in control reactions. Sequences below about 10^-5 frequency were poorly captured, so only a minor fraction of alloreactive clones could be mapped to unstimulated subsets. Whether proliferating Tregs from siplizumab cultures actually had suppressive function was not functionally confirmed. Unstimulated naive T cells appeared more diverse than memory T cells, and naive cells seemed to contribute substantially to the alloresponse. A naive or memory phenotype could not be assigned to roughly 80-95% of proliferating CD4+ or CD8+ clones. Siplizumab significantly lowered the cumulative frequency of alloreactive sequences that could be traced to unstimulated CD4+ memory T cells.

Libraries were prepared through the immunoSEQ multiplex PCR assay. Around 9.9 x 10^4 TCR templates per sample were assayed by the deep sequencing platform. Genomic DNA extracted from sorted T cells was used for TCRbeta CDR3 sequencing. Per the original workflow: The R programming language was used for the clonal analysis of the TCRbeta CDR3 data. Alloreactive CD4+ and CD8+ clones were defined by comparing unstimulated samples with post-reaction CFSE-low samples. Alloreactive CD4+ clones were assigned to regulatory or non-regulatory origin by matching sequences to sorted unstimulated Treg and non-Treg repertoires. What TCRdb holds here is the immuneACCESS table cut down to in-frame rearrangements. Part of the clones is not present; checked against another copy, under half of the missing clones reflect an unresolved V gene, and the others are unexplained. V and J calls plus clone size are reproduced from that table; the DNA served to infer D and trimming. The sample data list about 120,000 clones, and around 94% of these were observed just once. The top ten clonotypes cover under 2% of the sample.

Sorted unstimulated T cells and proliferating T cells recovered from mixed lymphocyte reactions were subjected to TCRbeta CDR3 sequencing. Fresh whole blood from nine to eleven HLA-typed healthy donors was used to isolate PBMCs. Unstimulated CD4+ non-regulatory T cells were FACS-sorted to map the origin of alloreactive clones. The sequencing input was non-Treg CD4+ T cells sorted from blood. The sample's cell subset or site, from its label and the paper: FACS-sorted unstimulated CD4+ non-regulatory T cells. The rearranged segments are TRBV6-5 and TRBJ1-6; 8 central nucleotides agree with TRBD1. This TCR came from a human donor in good health. The CDR3 loop reads CASSFDRTGMSPLHF. At the DNA level, the sequence is TGTGCCAGCAGTTTCGATCGGACAGGGATGTCACCCCTCCACTTT.